The T cell receptor (beta chain) under discussion was sequenced for a study of T cell repertoires in cytomegalovirus infection. Overall study results and limits: What dominated the ex vivo response were HLA-C-restricted CMV-specific TCR beta clonotypes.

Germline loops: CDR1 SGDLS, CDR2 YYNGEE. V was clipped by 4 bases and J by 1 base; unmatched bases: 5. The CDR3 spans 16 residues. TCRdb re-called the reads through MiXCR, storing one row per CDR3 protein. The data hold approximately 150,000 distinct CDR3 sequences, with approximately 5.9% observed a single time. This clonotype was seen ten or more times. What it binds is not known. The specimen was PBMCs. The genes are TRBV9 and TRBJ2-2, with TRBD2 matching 9 bases. The source of this sequence is a human donor in good health (CMV status not recorded). Some clones in this sample may be carry-over from other donors' samples. The CDR3 nucleotides read TGTGCCAGCAGCCCTCCGACTAGCGGGAACACCGGGGAGCTGTTTTTT. Its protein is CASSPPTSGNTGELFF.